The source of this T cell receptor (beta chain) is a study of T cell changes during pregnancy in multiple sclerosis. The method was immunoSEQ multiplex PCR; TCRdb's version includes in-frame clones alone and lacks a portion of them. The sample lists about 40,000 clones; 90% to 95% were seen once. The length of the CDR3 is 19 residues. J was trimmed by 0 bases and V by 5 bases; bases with no gene match: 8. Germline assignment: CDR1 SGHTA and CDR2 FQGNSA. The chain is built from TRBV7-2 and TRBJ2-2; 14 nucleotides agree with TRBD2. The specimen comprised CD4+ T cells from peripheral blood mononuclear cells, sampled before pregnancy. The TCR was taken from a female donor with multiple sclerosis, enrolled in a pregnancy study. CDR3 residues: CASSPRLAGGNTNTGELFF. The CDR3 DNA reads TGTGCCAGCAGCCCCCGACTAGCGGGGGGGAATACGAACACCGGGGAGCTGTTTTTT.